This T cell receptor gamma chain was captured by sequencing in a study of intestinal T cells in coeliac disease (TCRdb year 2020). Describing the broader study: Coeliac patients were found to be much younger than controls, with mean ages of about 15 versus 50 years recorded in the TRG cohort. Duodenal biopsies from roughly 35 coeliac disease patients and 20 to 25 non-coeliac controls were included in a second, larger TCR-gamma (TRG) cohort. Duodenal biopsies from approximately eleven coeliac disease patients and approximately eleven non-coeliac controls were included in the TCR-delta (TRD) cohort.

Preparation of the library involved multiplex PCR. The listed sequencing device is Ion Torrent PGM. TRG repertoires were amplified from approximately 200 ng of biopsy DNA using the LymphoTrack kit, whose primers carry Illumina adapters. TRG amplicons were purified with AMPure XP beads, quantified on a 2100 Bioanalyzer, and pooled equimolarly. Sequencing of TRG libraries was performed on an Ion PGM instrument. The paper's data handling went like this. Reads in which more than 10% of nucleotides fell below the per-patient third-quartile quality score were removed with FastX. Reads were aligned with IMGT/HighV-QUEST to assign V, D and J genes, identify CDR3 regions and assess functionality. After the sequences were translated into amino acids, every sequence predicted to be non-functional was thrown out. The CDR3s were broken into kmers both with and without positional annotation, PCA was run on the kmer frequencies, and the samples were clustered using every one of the 1023 combinations of PCs 1-10. Classification was validated by leave-one-out cross-validation, re-optimising parameters on the remaining samples each time. Shannon diversity was calculated using the vegan R package from repeated random subsamples equal to the lowest read count. Clonotypes were called again by TCRdb from the public reads via CATT, and duplicate nucleotide sequences were then merged into one entry. TCRdb's processing, not the authors', yielded these V and J calls. Within this sample are 700 to 850 gamma-chain clones, with roughly 50% of them counted one time only. The top ten clones comprise approximately 24% of the sample.

Genomic DNA was extracted with the QIAamp DNA FFPE tissue kit from ten 5-um FFPE scrolls per case. To test whether coeliac disease can be classified from the TCR repertoire, the study used fully anonymised formalin-fixed paraffin-embedded duodenal biopsies that were not needed for diagnosis. As to this clone: The antigen this receptor binds is unknown. No base quality information exists; no much larger clone differs at one position.

What the research found in general, with its limitations: Coeliac and control groups differed significantly in age, although an age-split analysis did not yield significant classification. FFPE-derived DNA was found to be relatively degraded, and loss of a proportion of TCR sequences in each sample was likely caused by this degradation. In training, clustering based on TRD kmers put every one of the 22 biopsies in the right class, and the leave-one-out accuracy was reported as 91%. Clustering based on TRG put 51 of 54 biopsies (roughly 94%) in the right class, and the reported leave-one-out accuracy was 87%. Repeated CDR3 amino acid sequences could not be distinguished from PCR duplicates.

CDR1 and CDR2, looked up from the germline V gene (reference sequence), are GITISATS and ISYDGTV. The CDR3 numbers 13 residues from cysteine through phenylalanine. The retained sequence is limited to the CDR3, 39 bases, with the frame set at the first base. The junction shows trimming of 5 bases on V and 10 bases on J, and the gene matches do not reach 14 bases of it. Sequencing was carried out using a duodenal biopsy. The V gene is TRGV9 and the J gene is TRGJ1 or TRGJ2. This sequence was found in a human donor with celiac disease. The sequenced DNA: TGTGCCTTGTGGGGAGGGGGTGTTATAAAGAAACTCTTT. It encodes CALWGGGVIKKLF.